The TCR beta chain described here comes from a study of CD4+ T cells in melanoma. Notes on the study in general: A reported correlation linked neoantigen-specific CD4+ T cells to CD8+, macrophage and B cell function. Neoantigen-specific CD4+ T cells in melanoma reportedly had diverse differentiation states.

TCRdb's copy holds only in-frame clones and misses some; the assay was immunoSEQ multiplex PCR. The sample comprises some 110,000 clones, approximately 90% of which are singletons, and less than 4% rests with the top ten. For this clone: The antigen remains undetermined.

The V gene's germline CDR1 is SGHKS and CDR2 YYEKEE (reference sequence). V lost 2 bases, J lost 8 bases, and 16 bases lay in between. The CDR3 runs to 14 residues. The specimen was peripheral blood. The sequence was obtained from a human donor with melanoma. The chain carries TRBV5-5 and TRBJ1-2, with no clear D. The CDR3 loop is CASSLLFLERGYTF. The CDR3 DNA sequence: TGTGCCAGCAGCTTATTGTTTCTAGAAAGGGGCTACACCTTC.